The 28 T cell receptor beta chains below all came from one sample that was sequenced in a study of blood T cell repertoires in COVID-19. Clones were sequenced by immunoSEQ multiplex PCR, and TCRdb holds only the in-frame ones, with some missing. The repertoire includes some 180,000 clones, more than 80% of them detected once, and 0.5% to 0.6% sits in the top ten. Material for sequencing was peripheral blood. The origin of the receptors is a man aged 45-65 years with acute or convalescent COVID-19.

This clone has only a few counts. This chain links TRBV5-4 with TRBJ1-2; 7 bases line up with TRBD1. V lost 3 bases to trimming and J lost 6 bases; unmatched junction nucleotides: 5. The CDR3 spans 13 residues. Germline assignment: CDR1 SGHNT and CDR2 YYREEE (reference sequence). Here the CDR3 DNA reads TGTGCCAGCAGCTCGCCAACAGGGGATGGCTACACCTTC. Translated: CASSSPTGDGYTF.

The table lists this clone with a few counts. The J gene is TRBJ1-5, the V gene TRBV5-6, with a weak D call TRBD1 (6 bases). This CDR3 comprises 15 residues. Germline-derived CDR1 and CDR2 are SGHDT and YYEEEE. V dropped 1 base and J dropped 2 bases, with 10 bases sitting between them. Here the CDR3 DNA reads TGTGCCAGCAGCTTGAGGGGGGGTGGCAATCAGCCCCAGCATTTT. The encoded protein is CASSLRGGGNQPQHF.

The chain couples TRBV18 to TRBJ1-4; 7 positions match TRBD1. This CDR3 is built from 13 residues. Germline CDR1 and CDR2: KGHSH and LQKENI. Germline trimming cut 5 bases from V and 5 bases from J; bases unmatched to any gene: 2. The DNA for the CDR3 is TGTGCCAGCTCAGGGACAGTCAATGAAAAACTGTTTTTT. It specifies CASSGTVNEKLFF.

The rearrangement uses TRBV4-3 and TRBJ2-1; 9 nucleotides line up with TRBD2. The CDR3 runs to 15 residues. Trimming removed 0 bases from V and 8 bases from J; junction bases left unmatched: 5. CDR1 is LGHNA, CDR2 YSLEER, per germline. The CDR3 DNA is TGCGCCAGCAGCCAAGATAGAGCGGGGGGTGATGAGCAGTTCTTC. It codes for CASSQDRAGGDEQFF.

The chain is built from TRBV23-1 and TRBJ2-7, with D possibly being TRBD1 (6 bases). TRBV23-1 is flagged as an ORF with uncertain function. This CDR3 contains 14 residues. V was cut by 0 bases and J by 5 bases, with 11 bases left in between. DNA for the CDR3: TGCGCCAGCAGTCAATCGAGAGACAGGCACGAGCAGTACGTC. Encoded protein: CASSQSRDRHEQYV.

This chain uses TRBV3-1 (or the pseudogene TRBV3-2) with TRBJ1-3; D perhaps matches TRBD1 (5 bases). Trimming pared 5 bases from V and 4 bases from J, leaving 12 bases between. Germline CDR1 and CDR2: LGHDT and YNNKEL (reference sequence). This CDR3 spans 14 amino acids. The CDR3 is CASSFRETGNTIYF. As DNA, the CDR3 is TGTGCCAGCAGCTTCAGGGAAACGGGAAACACCATATATTTT.

CDR3 sequence (DNA): TGTGCCAGCAGTTTAAGTCAGGCCCACTACGAGCAGTACTTC. Encoded protein: CASSLSQAHYEQYF. The chain combines TRBV27 with TRBJ2-7; D remains unclear. Germline CDR1 MNHEY, CDR2 SMNVEV (reference sequence). The CDR3 is made up of 14 amino acids. With 2 bases removed from V and 3 bases from J, the gap between germline ends came to 11 bases.

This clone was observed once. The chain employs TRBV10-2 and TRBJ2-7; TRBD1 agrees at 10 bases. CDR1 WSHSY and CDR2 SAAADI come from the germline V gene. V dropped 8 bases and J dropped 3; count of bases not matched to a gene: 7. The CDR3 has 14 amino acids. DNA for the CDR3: TGCGCCAGCGGTTCGGGGACAGGGGTCTACGAGCAGTACTTC. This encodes CASGSGTGVYEQYF.

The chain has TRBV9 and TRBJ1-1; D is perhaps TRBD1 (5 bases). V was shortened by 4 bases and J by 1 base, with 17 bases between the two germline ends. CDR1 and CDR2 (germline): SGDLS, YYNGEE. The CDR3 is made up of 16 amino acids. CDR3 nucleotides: TGTGCCAGCAGCCGATATGGAACAGGAGCGAACACTGAAGCTTTCTTT. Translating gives CASSRYGTGANTEAFF.

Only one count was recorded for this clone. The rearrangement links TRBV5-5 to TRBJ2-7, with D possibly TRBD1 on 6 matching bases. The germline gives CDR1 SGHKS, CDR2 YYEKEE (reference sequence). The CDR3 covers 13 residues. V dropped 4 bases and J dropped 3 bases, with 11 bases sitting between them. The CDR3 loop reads CASSLGQLYEQYV. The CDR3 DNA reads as TGTGCCAGCAGCCTAGGACAGCTCTACGAGCAGTACGTC.

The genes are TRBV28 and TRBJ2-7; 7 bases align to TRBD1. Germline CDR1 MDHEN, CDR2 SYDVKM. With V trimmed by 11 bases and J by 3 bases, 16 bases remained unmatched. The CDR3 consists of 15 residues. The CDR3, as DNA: TGTGCCGCGGCAGGTCCGGGACAGCCAGACTACGAGCAGTACGTC. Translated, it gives CAAAGPGQPDYEQYV.

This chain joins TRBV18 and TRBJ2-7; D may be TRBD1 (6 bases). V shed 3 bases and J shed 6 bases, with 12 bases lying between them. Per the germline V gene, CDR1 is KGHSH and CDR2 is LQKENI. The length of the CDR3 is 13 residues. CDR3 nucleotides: TGTGCCAGCTCACCGAGAGGACAGTTCGAGCAGTACTTC. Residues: CASSPRGQFEQYF.

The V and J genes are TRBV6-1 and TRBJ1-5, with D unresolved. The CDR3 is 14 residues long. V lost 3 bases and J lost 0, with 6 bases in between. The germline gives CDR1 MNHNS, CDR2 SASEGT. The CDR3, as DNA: TGTGCCAGCAGTGAGAGCTATAGCAATCAGCCCCAGCATTTT. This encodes CASSESYSNQPQHF.

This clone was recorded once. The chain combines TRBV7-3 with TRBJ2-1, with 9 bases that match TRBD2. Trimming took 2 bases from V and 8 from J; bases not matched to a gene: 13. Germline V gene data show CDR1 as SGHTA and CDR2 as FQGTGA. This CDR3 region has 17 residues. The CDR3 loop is CASSLVASGAGMDEQFF. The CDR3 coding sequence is TGTGCCAGCAGCTTAGTTGCTAGCGGGGCCGGAATGGATGAGCAGTTCTTC.

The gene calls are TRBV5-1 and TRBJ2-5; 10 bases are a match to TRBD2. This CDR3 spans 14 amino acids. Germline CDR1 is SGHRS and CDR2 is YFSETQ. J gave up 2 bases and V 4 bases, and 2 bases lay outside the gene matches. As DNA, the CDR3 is TGCGCCAGCAGCCGGACTAGCGGACAAGAGACCCAGTACTTC. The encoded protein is CASSRTSGQETQYF.

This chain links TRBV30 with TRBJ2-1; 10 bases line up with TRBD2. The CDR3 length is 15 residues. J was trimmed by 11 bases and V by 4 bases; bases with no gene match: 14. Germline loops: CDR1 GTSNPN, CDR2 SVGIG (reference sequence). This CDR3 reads CAWTRAAGGSYQQFF. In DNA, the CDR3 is TGTGCCTGGACCCGGGCAGCGGGAGGGTCCTATCAGCAGTTCTTC.

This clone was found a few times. The CDR3 bases are TGTGCCAGCAGCTTAGCGGGGGGAGCGACAGATACGCAGTATTTT. Its protein is CASSLAGGATDTQYF. The rearrangement joins TRBV11-2 to TRBJ2-3, with TRBD2 matching over 7 bases. V shed 1 base, J shed 3 bases, and the junction held 4 bases outside the gene matches. The CDR3 runs to 15 residues. Germline CDR1 and CDR2: SGHAT and FQNNGV.

The CDR3, as DNA: TGTGCCAGCAAAAGGGACAGCGTTAGCAATCAGCCCCAGCATTTT. Protein: CASKRDSVSNQPQHF. V and J are TRBV2 and TRBJ1-5, with 7 positions matching TRBD1. V trimming: 7 bases; J trimming: 0 bases; junction bases outside the gene matches: 6. The CDR3 contains 15 residues. Germline-derived CDR1 and CDR2 are SNHLY and FYNNEI.

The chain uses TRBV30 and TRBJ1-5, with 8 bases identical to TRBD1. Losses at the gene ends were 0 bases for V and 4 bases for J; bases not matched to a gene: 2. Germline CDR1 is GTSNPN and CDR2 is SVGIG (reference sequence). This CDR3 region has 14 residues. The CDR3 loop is CAWSVRGLNQPQHF. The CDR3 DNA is TGTGCCTGGAGTGTCAGGGGGCTGAATCAGCCCCAGCATTTT.

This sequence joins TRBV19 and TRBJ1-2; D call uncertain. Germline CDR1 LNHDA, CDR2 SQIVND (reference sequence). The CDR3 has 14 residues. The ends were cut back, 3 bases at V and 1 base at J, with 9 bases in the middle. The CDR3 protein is CASSIFGYNYGYTF. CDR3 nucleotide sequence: TGTGCCAGTAGTATTTTCGGGTATAACTATGGCTACACCTTC.

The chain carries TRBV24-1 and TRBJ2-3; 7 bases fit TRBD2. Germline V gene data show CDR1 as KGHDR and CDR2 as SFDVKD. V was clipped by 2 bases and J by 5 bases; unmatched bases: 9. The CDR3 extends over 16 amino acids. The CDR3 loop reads CATSDSSSGTGDTQYF. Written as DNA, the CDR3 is TGTGCCACCAGTGATTCTTCGAGCGGGACTGGAGATACGCAGTATTTT.

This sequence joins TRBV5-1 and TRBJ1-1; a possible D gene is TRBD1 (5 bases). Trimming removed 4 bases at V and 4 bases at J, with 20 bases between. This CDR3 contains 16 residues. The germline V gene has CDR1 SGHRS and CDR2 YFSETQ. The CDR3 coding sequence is TGCGCCAGCAGCGCCCCGGGGGGGGTCTCAGGCACTGAAGCTTTCTTT. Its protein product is CASSAPGGVSGTEAFF.

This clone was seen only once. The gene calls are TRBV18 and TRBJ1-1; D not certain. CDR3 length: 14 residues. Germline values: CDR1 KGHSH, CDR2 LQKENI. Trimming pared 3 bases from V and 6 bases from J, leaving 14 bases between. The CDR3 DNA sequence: TGTGCCAGCTCACCCCGGTTCGGAGACCCTGAAGCTTTCTTT. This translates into CASSPRFGDPEAFF.

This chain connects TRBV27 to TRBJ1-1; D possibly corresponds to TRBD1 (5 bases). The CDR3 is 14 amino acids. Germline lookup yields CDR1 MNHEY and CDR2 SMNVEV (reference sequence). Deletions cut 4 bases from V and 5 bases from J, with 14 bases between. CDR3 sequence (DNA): TGTGCCAGCAGTTCCCAGGGCTGGGGAACTGAAGCTTTCTTT. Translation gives CASSSQGWGTEAFF.

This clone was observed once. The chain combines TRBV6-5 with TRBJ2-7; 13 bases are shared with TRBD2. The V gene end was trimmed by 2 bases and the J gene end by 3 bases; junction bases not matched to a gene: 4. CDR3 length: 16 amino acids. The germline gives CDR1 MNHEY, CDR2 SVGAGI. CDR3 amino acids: CASSYPRLAGGYEQYF. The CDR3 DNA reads TGTGCCAGCAGTTACCCAAGACTAGCGGGGGGCTACGAGCAGTACTTC.

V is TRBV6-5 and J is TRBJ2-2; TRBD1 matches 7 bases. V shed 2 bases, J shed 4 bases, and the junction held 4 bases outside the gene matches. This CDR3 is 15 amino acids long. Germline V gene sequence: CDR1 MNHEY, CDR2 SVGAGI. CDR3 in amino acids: CASSYKQGTTGELFF. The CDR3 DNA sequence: TGTGCCAGCAGTTACAAACAGGGGACCACCGGGGAGCTGTTTTTT.

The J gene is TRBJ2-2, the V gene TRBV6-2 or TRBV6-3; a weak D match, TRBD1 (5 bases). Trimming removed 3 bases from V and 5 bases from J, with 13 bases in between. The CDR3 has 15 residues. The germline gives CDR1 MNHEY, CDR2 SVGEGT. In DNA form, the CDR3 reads TGTGCCAGCAGTTATGTCAGGGCCGCTACCGGGGAGCTGTTTTTT. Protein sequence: CASSYVRAATGELFF.

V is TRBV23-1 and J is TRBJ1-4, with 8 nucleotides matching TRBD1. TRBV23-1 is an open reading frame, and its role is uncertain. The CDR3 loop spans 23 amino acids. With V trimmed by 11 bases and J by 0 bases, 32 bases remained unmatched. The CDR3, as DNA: TGCGCCGGCCCCCAGTGGCCCCCCAGGGGGCGGTTAGAAAGACCAACAACTAATGAAAAACTGTTTTTT. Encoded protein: CAGPQWPPRGRLERPTTNEKLFF.